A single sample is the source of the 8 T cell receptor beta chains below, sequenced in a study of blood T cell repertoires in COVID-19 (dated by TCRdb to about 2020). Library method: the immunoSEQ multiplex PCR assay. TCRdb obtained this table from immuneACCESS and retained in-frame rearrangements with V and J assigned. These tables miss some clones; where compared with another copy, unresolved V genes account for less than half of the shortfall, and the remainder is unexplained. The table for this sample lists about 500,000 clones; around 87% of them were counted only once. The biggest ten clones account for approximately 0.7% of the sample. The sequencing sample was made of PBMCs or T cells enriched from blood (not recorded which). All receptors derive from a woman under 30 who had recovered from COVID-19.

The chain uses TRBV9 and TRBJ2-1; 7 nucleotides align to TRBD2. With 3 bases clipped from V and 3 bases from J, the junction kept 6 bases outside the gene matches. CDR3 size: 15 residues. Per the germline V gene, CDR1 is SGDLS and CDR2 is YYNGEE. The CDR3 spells CASSATTGGYNEQFF. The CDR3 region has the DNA TGTGCCAGCAGCGCCACTACGGGGGGCTACAATGAGCAGTTCTTC.

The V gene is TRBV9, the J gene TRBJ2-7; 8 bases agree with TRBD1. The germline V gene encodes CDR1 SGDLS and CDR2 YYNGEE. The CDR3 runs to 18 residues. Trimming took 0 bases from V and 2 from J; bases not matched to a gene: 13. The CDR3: CASSVGDPGTGVTYEQYF. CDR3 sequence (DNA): TGTGCCAGCAGCGTAGGGGACCCCGGGACAGGAGTTACCTACGAGCAGTACTTC.

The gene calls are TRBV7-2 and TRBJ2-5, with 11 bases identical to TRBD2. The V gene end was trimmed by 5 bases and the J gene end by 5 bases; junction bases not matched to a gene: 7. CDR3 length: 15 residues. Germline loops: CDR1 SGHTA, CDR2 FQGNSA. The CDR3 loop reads CASSPRRTSGETQYF. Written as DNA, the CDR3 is TGTGCCAGCAGCCCCCGCCGGACTAGCGGGGAGACCCAGTACTTC.

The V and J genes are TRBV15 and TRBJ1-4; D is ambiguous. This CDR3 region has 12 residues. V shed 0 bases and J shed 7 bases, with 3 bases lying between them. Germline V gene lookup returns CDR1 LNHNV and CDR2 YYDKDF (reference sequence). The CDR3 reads CATSRDSEKLFF. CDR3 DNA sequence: TGTGCCACCAGCAGAGATAGTGAAAAACTGTTTTTT.

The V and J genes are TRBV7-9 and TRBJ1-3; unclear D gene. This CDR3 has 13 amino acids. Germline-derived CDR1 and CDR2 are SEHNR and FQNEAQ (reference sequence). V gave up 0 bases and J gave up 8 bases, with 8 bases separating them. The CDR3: CASSLAREDTIYF. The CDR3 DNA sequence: TGTGCCAGCAGCTTAGCGAGGGAGGACACCATATATTTT. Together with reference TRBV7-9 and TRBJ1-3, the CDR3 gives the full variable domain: DTGVSQNPRHKITKRGQNVTFRCDPISEHNRLYWYRQTLGQGPEFLTYFQNEAQLEKSRLLSDRFSAERPKGSFSTLEIQRTEQGDSAMYLCASSLAREDTIYFGEGSWLTVV.

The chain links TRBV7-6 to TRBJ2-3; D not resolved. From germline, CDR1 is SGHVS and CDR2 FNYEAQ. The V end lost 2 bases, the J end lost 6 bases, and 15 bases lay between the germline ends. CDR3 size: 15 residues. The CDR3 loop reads CASSLFGGSGDTQYF. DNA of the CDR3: TGTGCCAGCAGCTTATTCGGCGGTTCTGGGGATACGCAGTATTTT.

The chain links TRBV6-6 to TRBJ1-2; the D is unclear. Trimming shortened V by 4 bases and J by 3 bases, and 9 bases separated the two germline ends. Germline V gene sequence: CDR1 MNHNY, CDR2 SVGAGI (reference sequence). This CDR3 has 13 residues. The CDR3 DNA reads TGTGCCAGCAGTTCGGGGTCCCACTATGGCTACACCTTC. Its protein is CASSSGSHYGYTF.

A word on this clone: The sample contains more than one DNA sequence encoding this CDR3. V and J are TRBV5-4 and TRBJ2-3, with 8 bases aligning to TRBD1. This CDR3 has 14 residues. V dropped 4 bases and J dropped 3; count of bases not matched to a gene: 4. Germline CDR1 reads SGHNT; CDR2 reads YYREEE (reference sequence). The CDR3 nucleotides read TGTGCCAGCAGCCTTGACAGGGGAACAGATACGCAGTATTTT. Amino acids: CASSLDRGTDTQYF.